This T cell receptor beta chain was obtained from a study of long-term antiretroviral therapy in people with HIV. The immunoSEQ assay was v3.0, run at survey level. Method: immunoSEQ multiplex PCR; TCRdb's copy keeps in-frame clones and lacks some. Here the sample spans approximately 22,000 clones, 75% to 85% being singletons. For each donor, at least one pre-ART and at least two post-ART PBMC samples were available. The sequencing here drew on unsorted PBMCs, taken 0.1 years before starting antiretroviral therapy. The origin of this receptor is a man aged 18 to 30 with HIV.

The CDR3 here is CAISESGRRINTEAFF. Written as DNA, the CDR3 is TGTGCCATCAGTGAGTCTGGAAGGCGTATCAACACTGAAGCTTTCTTT. The chain carries TRBV10-3 and TRBJ1-1; D is uncertain. Trimming cost V 0 bases and J 2 bases, with 13 bases left between them. The V gene's germline CDR1 is ENHRY and CDR2 SYGVKD. This CDR3 contains 16 residues.